This TCR beta chain was captured by sequencing in a study of T cell repertoires in cytomegalovirus infection. Study-level background: CMV infection and matching HLA type were both indicated by public TCR beta signatures.

This CDR3 has 14 amino acids. From germline, CDR1 is SGHTA and CDR2 FQGNSA. The V end lost 4 bases, the J end lost 2 bases, and 10 bases lay between the germline ends. Regarding this clonotype: The antigen is unknown.

TCRdb redid the calling of the reads with MiXCR, one entry per CDR3 protein. The repertoire holds approximately 320,000 distinct CDR3 sequences, with over 7.5% as singletons. Whole-study findings and limits: Cumulated frequencies of public TCR beta families served to identify carriers of CMV plus the relevant HLA. Clonotype analysis showed dominance of the ex vivo response by HLA-C-restricted CMV-specific TCR beta clonotypes.

The TCR sequence derives from a human donor in good health (CMV status not recorded). Some clones in this sample may be carry-over from other donors' samples. Source material: PBMCs. This chain connects TRBV7-2 to TRBJ2-3, with D uncertain. Here the CDR3 reads CASSSGAYTDTQYF. The CDR3 coding sequence is TGTGCCAGCAGCTCAGGCGCGTACACAGATACGCAGTATTTT.